This TCR beta chain was captured in a study of shared clonotypes between healthy human individuals. Findings and caveats of the study: A small donor pool kept down the genetic and exposure-history diversity that was represented.

Terminally differentiated effector memory CD45RA+ cells were excluded by CCR7 positive selection of CD45RO-negative cells. Donors included only healthy HIV-negative adults lacking recent acute infections or vaccinations. Assay used: immunoSEQ multiplex PCR; TCRdb lists only in-frame clones, some missing. The data show roughly 570,000 clones, with roughly 98% seen just once and more than 0.3% held by the top ten. In regard to this clone: Its matching antigen is unknown.

The origin of this receptor is a man aged 25 to 45 in good health. Sequenced sample: naive CD8+ T cells sorted from blood.

In DNA form, the CDR3 reads TGTGCCAGCAGTTTATCGATGGTGGGTTATGGCTACACCTTC. This gives the protein CASSLSMVGYGYTF. The rearrangement joins TRBV27 to TRBJ1-2; D is undetermined. The CDR3 sequence is 14 residues long. Germline CDR1 MNHEY, CDR2 SMNVEV (reference sequence). With 0 bases removed from V and 5 bases from J, the gap between germline ends came to 10 bases.